The source of this T cell receptor (beta chain) is a study of CDR3 diversity in severe acne. TCRdb re-called the PCR reads with MiXCR, one entry per CDR3 protein. The sample holds fewer than 90,000 distinct CDR3 sequences, around 53% seen once. This clonotype was counted at least ten times. An end of the junction does not agree with germline; a read error may underlie this. The CDR3 sequence is 14 residues long. Germline V gives CDR1 LNHDA, CDR2 SQIVND (reference sequence). This chain uses TRBV19 with TRBJ1-3; D gene ambiguous. The origin of this receptor is a male donor in good health, without acne. Specimen: blood. DNA of the CDR3: TGTGCCAGTAGTAAGGAGGTAACTGGAGACACCATATATTTT. It specifies CASSKEVTGDTIYF.